This is a list of T cell receptor beta chains from one sample in a study of cytomegalovirus exposure and HLA in healthy donors. The data were produced by immunoSEQ multiplex PCR, yet TCRdb's version contains in-frame clones alone and is incomplete. The sample yields about 76,000 clones, around 80% seen once. Sequenced material: PBMCs. The receptors were gathered from a man aged 25 to 40 in good health and CMV-seronegative. Both conserved end residues are part of each CDR3. A D gene is named only where the DNA matches it firmly. Size tells how often a clone was seen (once, few, many) or the class of an expanded clone, and some rows leave it out.

V	size	D	J	DNA	CDR3
TRBV10-2	-	-	TRBJ2-5	TGCGCCAGCAGTGAGGACTTCCCAACGGGGACCCAGTACTTC	CASSEDFPTGTQYF
TRBV6-1	-	-	TRBJ2-7	TGTGCCAGCAGTGAAGCGACCCCCGGATGGCCGGGAAGCGGCGAGCAGTACTTC	CASSEATPGWPGSGEQYF
TRBV27	-	-	TRBJ1-2	TGTGCCAGCAGTCCCAGAATATCATCAGGGGATGGCTACACCTTC	CASSPRISSGDGYTF
TRBV29-1	-	-	TRBJ1-5	TGCAGCGGGTTTAGGCCAAGCGATCAGCCCCAGCATTTT	CSGFRPSDQPQHF
TRBV19	-	-	TRBJ2-2	TGTGCCAGTAGTATCCACCCTACGGGGACCGGGGAGCTGTTTTTT	CASSIHPTGTGELFF
TRBV30	-	-	TRBJ1-6	TGTGCCTGGAGTGAGTCGGGAAATTCACCCCTCCACTTT	CAWSESGNSPLHF
TRBV25-1	-	-	TRBJ1-2	TGTGCCAGCAGTGAAAGGGGAGGGTATGGCTACACCTTC	CASSERGGYGYTF
TRBV5-4	-	-	TRBJ2-5	TGTGCCAGCAGCCGACCCCAGGGTCAAGAGACCCAGTACTTC	CASSRPQGQETQYF
TRBV7-2	-	TRBD2	TRBJ2-1	TGTGCCAGCAGCTTAGAGGCTAGCGGACTTACAATGAAGCAGTTCTTC	CASSLEASGLTMKQFF
TRBV4-3	-	-	TRBJ2-7	TGCGCCAGCAGCCAAGGGCGGACAGATTTCGCCTACGAGCAGTACTTC	CASSQGRTDFAYEQYF
TRBV10-3	-	-	TRBJ2-5	TGTGCCATCAGTGAGTCCGCGGGCAGAGGGCGAGAGACCCAGTACTTC	CAISESAGRGRETQYF
TRBV14	-	-	TRBJ2-7	TGTGCCAGCAGCGCCGCGGGGGCCTTCTCCTACGAGCAGTACTTC	CASSAAGAFSYEQYF
TRBV19	-	-	TRBJ2-2	TGTGCCAGTCGTGCTCCAGGGGAGACCGGGGAGCTGTTTTTT	CASRAPGETGELFF
TRBV7-9	-	-	TRBJ1-2	TGTGCCAGCAGCACAATCGGCGGTTTCAACTATGGCTACACCTTC	CASSTIGGFNYGYTF
TRBV10-2	many	-	TRBJ2-1	TGCGCCAGTATGCGAAAGCCCCAAAATGAGCAGTTCTTC	CASMRKPQNEQFF
TRBV28	-	TRBD1	TRBJ2-1	TGTGCCAGCAGAGGACAGGCCTACAATGAGCAGTTCTTC	CASRGQAYNEQFF
TRBV2	few	-	TRBJ1-2	TGTGCCAGCATGAACCGGGGGGCGGTTAGCTACACCTTC	CASMNRGAVSYTF
TRBV7-2	once	TRBD2	TRBJ2-1	TGTGCCAGCACCCCTAGCGGGAGGAACTACAATGAGCAGTTCTTC	CASTPSGRNYNEQFF
TRBV7-2	-	-	TRBJ2-2	TGTGCCAGCAGAAGATCGGAGACCGGGGAGCTGTTTTTT	CASRRSETGELFF
TRBV7-7	-	TRBD2	TRBJ2-1	TGTGCTAGCAGCGCTCAGGGAGGGGAGCAGTTCTTC	CASSAQGGEQFF
TRBV11-3	once	-	TRBJ2-2	TGTGCCAGCAGCTTGCACGTAAACAGCTTAAACACCGGGGAGCTGTTTTTT	CASSLHVNSLNTGELFF
TRBV25-1	-	TRBD1	TRBJ2-7	TGTGCCAGCAGTGATCCGGGACAGGGCACCAAGAAGTACTTC	CASSDPGQGTKKYF
TRBV29-1	-	-	TRBJ1-6	TGCAGCGTTTGTTTCAGCGCCAATTCACCCCTCCACTTT	CSVCFSANSPLHF
TRBV27	few	TRBD1	TRBJ2-2	TGTGCCAGCAGCCCGGGACAGTACACCGGGGAGCTGTTTTTT	CASSPGQYTGELFF
TRBV28	-	TRBD1	TRBJ2-7	TGTGCCAGCAGTTTTTCAGGGACAGGCCTCTACGAGCAGTACTTC	CASSFSGTGLYEQYF
TRBV4-3	-	TRBD2	TRBJ2-1	TGCGCCAGCAGCCAAGAAGGTAGCGGGAGGGCGGGGGAGCAGTTCTTC	CASSQEGSGRAGEQFF
TRBV4-1	-	-	TRBJ1-1	TGCGCCAGCAGCCAAGATAGGAGGGAGGGTTCCACTGAAGCTTTCTTT	CASSQDRREGSTEAFF
TRBV6-5	-	-	TRBJ2-7	TGTGCCAGCAGTCAGGGTTTTGAGCAGTACTTC	CASSQGFEQYF
TRBV2	-	TRBD1	TRBJ2-5	TGTGCCGACCGACAGGGCGAGCAAGAGACCCAGTACTTC	CADRQGEQETQYF
TRBV28	-	TRBD1	TRBJ1-2	TGTGCCAGCAGTTCATACAGGGGGCCGAACTATGGCTACCCCTTC	CASSSYRGPNYGYPF
TRBV2	-	TRBD1	TRBJ2-4	TGTGCCAGCAGTGCTGGACAGGTCGCCTTAAGCATTCAGTACTTC	CASSAGQVALSIQYF
TRBV4-2	-	-	TRBJ2-1	TGTGCCAGCAGCCAAGAGGGGATAGGGGGGGCCGTTTCCAATGAGCAGTTCTTC	CASSQEGIGGAVSNEQFF
TRBV28	-	TRBD1	TRBJ2-6	TGTGCCAGCAGTTTATACGGGACAGGGGTTGGGGCCAACGTCCTGACTTTC	CASSLYGTGVGANVLTF
TRBV5-6	-	-	TRBJ1-4	TGTGCCAGCAGCGTCCGGGTGGATGAAAAACTGTTTTTT	CASSVRVDEKLFF
TRBV4-1	once	-	TRBJ2-5	TGCGCCAGCAGCCAAGTGGAGCGAAAACAAGAGACCCAGTACTTC	CASSQVERKQETQYF